This entry concerns a single T cell receptor beta chain. Its antigen is unidentified. CDR3 length equals 13 residues. V lost 5 bases, J lost 8 bases, and 12 bases lay in between. The germline CDR1 and CDR2 sequences are MGHRA and YSYEKL. This entry comes from a study of T cell responses to AZD1222 COVID-19 vaccine. Study-level points and caveats: Baseline seropositivity characterized only six or seven AZD1222 recipients.

Sequencing used immunoSEQ multiplex PCR; TCRdb keeps in-frame clones, though not all of them. The repertoire holds over 75,000 clones, with about 83% as singletons. The chain is built from TRBV4-1 and TRBJ1-4; no firm D call. This TCR was recovered from an adult who received the AZD1222 COVID-19 vaccine. Sequencing was performed on peripheral blood, taken 28 days after the second AZD1222 dose. CDR3 protein: CASSKGHQEKLFF. The CDR3 DNA follows: TGCGCCAGCAGCAAAGGCCACCAGGAAAAACTGTTTTTT.